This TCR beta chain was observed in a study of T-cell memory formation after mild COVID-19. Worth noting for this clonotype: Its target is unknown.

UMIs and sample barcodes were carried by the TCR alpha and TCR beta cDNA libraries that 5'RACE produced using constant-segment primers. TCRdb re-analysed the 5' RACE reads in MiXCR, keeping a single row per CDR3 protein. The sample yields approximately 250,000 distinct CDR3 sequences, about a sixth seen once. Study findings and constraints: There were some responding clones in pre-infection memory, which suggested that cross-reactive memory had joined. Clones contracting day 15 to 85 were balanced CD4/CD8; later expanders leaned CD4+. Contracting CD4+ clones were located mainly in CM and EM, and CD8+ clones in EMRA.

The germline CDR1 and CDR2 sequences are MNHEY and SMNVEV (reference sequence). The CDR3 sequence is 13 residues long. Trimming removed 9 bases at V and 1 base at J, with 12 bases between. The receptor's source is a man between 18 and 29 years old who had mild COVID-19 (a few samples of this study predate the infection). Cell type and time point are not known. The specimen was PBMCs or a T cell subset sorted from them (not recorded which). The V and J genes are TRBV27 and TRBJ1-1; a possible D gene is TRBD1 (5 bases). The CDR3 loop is CASRIGANTEAFF. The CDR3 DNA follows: TGTGCCAGTAGAATTGGGGCGAACACTGAAGCTTTCTTT.